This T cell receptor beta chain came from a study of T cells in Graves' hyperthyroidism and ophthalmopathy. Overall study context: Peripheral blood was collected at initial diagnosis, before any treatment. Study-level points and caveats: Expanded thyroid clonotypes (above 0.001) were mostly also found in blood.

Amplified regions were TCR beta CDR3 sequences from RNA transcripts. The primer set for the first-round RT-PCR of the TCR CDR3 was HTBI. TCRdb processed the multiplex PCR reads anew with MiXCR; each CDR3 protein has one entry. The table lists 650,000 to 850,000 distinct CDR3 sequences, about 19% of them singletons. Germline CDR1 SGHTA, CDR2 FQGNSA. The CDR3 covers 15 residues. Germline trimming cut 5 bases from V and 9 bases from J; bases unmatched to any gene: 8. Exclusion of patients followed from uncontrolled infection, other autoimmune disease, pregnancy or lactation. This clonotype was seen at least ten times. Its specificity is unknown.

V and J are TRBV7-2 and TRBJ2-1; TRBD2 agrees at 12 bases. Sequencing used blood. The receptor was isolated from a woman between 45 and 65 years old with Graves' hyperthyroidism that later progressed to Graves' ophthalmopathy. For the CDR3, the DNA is TGTGCCAGCAGCACTTCTAGCGGGGGGGCCATTGAGCAGTTCTTC. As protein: CASSTSSGGAIEQFF.